The 18 T cell receptor beta chains given below trace back to one sample, sequenced in a study of regulatory T cells in long-lasting Graves disease. Arm-PCR with iRepertoire HTBI primers amplified the CDR3 regions for these TCR beta libraries. Each CDR3 protein is one row after TCRdb ran MiXCR on the multiplex PCR reads. The data show hundreds of thousands of distinct CDR3 sequences, roughly 15% seen once. Time point specified: newly diagnosed GD, antithyroid drugs for less than 3 months. RNA extracted from PBMCs served as the sequencing template. A further study also used this sample, focusing on T cells in Graves' hyperthyroidism and ophthalmopathy.

This specimen consisted of peripheral blood mononuclear cells (PBMCs), obtained at new diagnosis, from a patient treated with antithyroid drugs. These receptor sequences come from a woman aged 40-49 years with Graves disease.

This clonotype was counted at least ten times. This chain joins TRBV11-2 and TRBJ2-7, with 10 positions matching TRBD2. The germline CDR1 and CDR2 sequences are SGHAT and FQNNGV. The CDR3 length is 16 residues. J lost 2 bases, V lost 3 bases, and 7 bases had no gene match. The CDR3 spells CASSFGLLAGAYEQYF. CDR3 bases: TGTGCCAGCAGCTTTGGCCTCCTAGCGGGAGCCTACGAGCAGTACTTC.

J is TRBJ2-5 and V is TRBV28; D possibly corresponds to TRBD1 (6 bases). V was shortened by 6 bases and J by 0 bases, with 8 bases between the two germline ends. There are 13 residues in the CDR3. Per germline, CDR1 MDHEN and CDR2 SYDVKM. The CDR3 spells CASRRTDQETQYF. The CDR3 nucleotides are TGTGCCAGCAGACGGACAGACCAAGAGACCCAGTACTTC.

This clonotype has a count of ten or more. The chain uses TRBV5-1 and TRBJ2-2; possible D gene TRBD2, 5 bases. The CDR3 is 14 amino acids. Germline CDR1 SGHRS, CDR2 YFSETQ. V dropped 3 bases and J dropped 7 bases, with 13 bases sitting between them. CDR3 loop: CASSWTGGSGELFF. In DNA, the CDR3 is TGCGCCAGCAGCTGGACCGGAGGAAGCGGGGAGCTGTTTTTT.

This clonotype was counted at least ten times. The CDR3: CASRPGPSRDNEQFF. The CDR3 nucleotides are TGTGCCAGCAGACCCGGGCCTAGCCGGGACAATGAGCAGTTCTTC. The rearrangement joins TRBV11-3 to TRBJ2-1; D is perhaps TRBD2 (5 bases). CDR3 length equals 15 residues. Germline CDR1 SGHNT, CDR2 YENEEA. Trimming removed 6 bases at V and 5 bases at J, with 17 bases between.

Comment on this clonotype: This could be a read error, since a much larger clone is one nucleotide away. The V and J genes are TRBV24-1 and TRBJ2-1; D remains unclear. The V gene lost 0 bases and the J gene lost 4 bases, with 12 bases spanning the gap. The length of the CDR3 is 16 residues. CDR1 and CDR2 from the germline V gene are KGHDR and SFDVKD. For the CDR3, the DNA is TGTGCCACCAGTGATTTGGGACGGTTCCCTTACAATGAGCAGTTCTTC. It yields the protein CATSDLGRFPYNEQFF.

This clonotype was recorded at least ten times. V and J are TRBV28 and TRBJ2-4; 11 bases align to TRBD2. The germline V gene has CDR1 MDHEN and CDR2 SYDVKM. Trimming took 5 bases from V and 8 from J; bases not matched to a gene: 14. The CDR3 has 17 residues. In nucleotides, the CDR3 is TGTGCCAGCAGTCCCTCAGGTAGCGGGAGGGCAAGGGACATTCAGTACTTC. This sequence encodes CASSPSGSGRARDIQYF.

This clonotype was detected ten times or more. The chain combines TRBV12-5 with TRBJ2-7; no clear D gene. The length of the CDR3 is 12 residues. Germline-derived CDR1 and CDR2 are LGHNT and FRNRAP. V was pared by 6 bases and J by 2 bases, with 8 bases between. The CDR3 loop reads CASGPSTYEQYF. The CDR3 coding sequence is TGTGCTAGTGGCCCATCAACCTACGAGCAGTACTTC. The whole variable domain, remainder taken from reference TRBV12-5 and TRBJ2-7, is DARVTQTPRHKVTEMGQEVTMRCQPILGHNTVFWYRQTMMQGLELLAYFRNRAPLDDSGMPKDRFSAEMPDATLATLKIQPSEPRDSAVYFCASGPSTYEQYFGPGTRLTVT.

This clonotype has a handful of counts. The CDR3 DNA follows: TGTGCCGTCGGGACAGGGGGCAATCAGCCCCAGCATTTT. This encodes CAVGTGGNQPQHF. The J gene is TRBJ1-5, the V gene TRBV7-9; 10 nucleotides match TRBD1. Trimming at V came to 11 bases and at J to 2 bases, leaving 3 bases not matched to a gene. The CDR3 has 13 amino acids. Per germline, CDR1 SEHNR and CDR2 FQNEAQ (reference sequence).

A remark on this clonotype: Since a much larger clone is just one base distant, this may be a read error. The genes are TRBV12-3 or TRBV12-4 and TRBJ2-1, with 13 bases identical to TRBD2. V was clipped by 5 bases and J by 12 bases; unmatched bases: 19. The CDR3 runs 18 residues. CDR3 sequence reads: CASSIRVLGLAGEGGQFF. The CDR3 nucleotides read TGTGCCAGCAGTATTAGGGTTTTAGGACTAGCGGGAGAGGGGGGGCAGTTCTTC.

This clonotype was recorded at least ten times. The chain carries TRBV7-9 and TRBJ2-1; 15 positions match TRBD2. The CDR3 extends over 17 amino acids. Germline CDR1 and CDR2: SEHNR and FQNEAQ (reference sequence). V was clipped by 6 bases and J by 7 bases; unmatched bases: 10. The CDR3 here is CASRNRTSGRAGNEQFF. The CDR3 nucleotides are TGTGCCAGCAGAAACCGGACTAGCGGGAGGGCCGGGAATGAGCAGTTCTTC. Drawing the rest from reference TRBV7-9 and TRBJ2-1, the complete variable domain is DTGVSQNPRHKITKRGQNVTFRCDPISEHNRLYWYRQTLGQGPEFLTYFQNEAQLEKSRLLSDRFSAERPKGSFSTLEIQRTEQGDSAMYLCASRNRTSGRAGNEQFFGPGTRLTVL.

This clonotype was counted ten times or more. The rearrangement links TRBV10-3 to TRBJ2-2; D gene ambiguous. The V and J ends lost 6 bases and 5 bases respectively, with 13 bases between them. Germline V gene data show CDR1 as ENHRY and CDR2 as SYGVKD. The CDR3 has 14 amino acids. The chain's CDR3 is CAISPSGITGELFF. The CDR3 DNA reads TGTGCCATCAGCCCTTCAGGAATTACCGGGGAGCTGTTTTTT.

This clonotype came up a few times. The chain has TRBV5-1 and TRBJ2-6; no clear D. Germline CDR1 reads SGHRS; CDR2 reads YFSETQ. Deletions cut 1 base from V and 0 bases from J, with 14 bases between. The CDR3 contains 18 residues. The CDR3 region is CASSLTQSFLSGANVLTF. The CDR3 DNA reads TGCGCCAGCAGCTTGACCCAGTCATTTCTCTCTGGGGCCAACGTCCTGACTTTC.

This clonotype was seen at least ten times. The rearrangement joins TRBV5-5 to TRBJ2-7; TRBD2 matches at 7 bases. Germline CDR1 reads SGHKS; CDR2 reads YYEKEE (reference sequence). Trimming took 1 base from V and 7 from J; bases not matched to a gene: 5. The CDR3 is 13 amino acids. Here the CDR3 reads CASSLWEGEEQYF. The CDR3 nucleotides read TGTGCCAGCAGCTTGTGGGAGGGAGAGGAGCAGTACTTC.

This clonotype was counted ten times or more. The rearrangement links TRBV11-2 to TRBJ2-1, with a tentative D call TRBD2 (6 bases). Germline-derived CDR1 and CDR2 are SGHAT and FQNNGV. The CDR3 consists of 13 residues. V was trimmed by 4 bases and J by 8 bases, leaving 12 bases between them. CDR3: CASSWGDGDEQFF. The CDR3 region has the DNA TGTGCCAGCAGCTGGGGGGATGGGGATGAGCAGTTCTTC.

This clonotype was detected ten times or more. The V and J genes are TRBV5-1 and TRBJ2-7, with a tentative D call TRBD2 (5 bases). The V end was cut by 6 bases, the J end by 7 bases, with 23 bases between. Looked up from germline, CDR1 is SGHRS and CDR2 is YFSETQ. The CDR3 sequence is 15 residues long. CDR3 region: CASISGTRASEEQYF. Written as DNA, the CDR3 is TGCGCCAGCATCTCCGGTACGAGGGCCTCGGAGGAGCAGTACTTC.

V and J are TRBV28 and TRBJ1-2; a weak D match, TRBD1 (6 bases). This CDR3 is built from 14 residues. The V end was cut by 7 bases, the J end by 4 bases, with 16 bases between. Germline CDR1 MDHEN, CDR2 SYDVKM. The CDR3 nucleotides are TGTGCCAGCAATCCAGGACAGACCATCTATGGCTACACCTTC. This gives the protein CASNPGQTIYGYTF.

In DNA form, the CDR3 reads TGCAGTGCTAGAGATTCCGCCAGGGCGAACACCGGGGAGCTGTTTTTT. Translated, it gives CSARDSARANTGELFF. This chain joins TRBV20-1 and TRBJ2-2; a weak D match, TRBD1 (5 bases). This CDR3 has 16 residues. Trimming removed 0 bases at V and 0 bases at J, with 11 bases between. The germline CDR1 and CDR2 sequences are DFQATT and SNEGSKA (reference sequence).

J is TRBJ1-4 and V is TRBV29-1; tentatively, D is TRBD1 (5 bases). V lost 6 bases to trimming and J lost 5 bases, with 16 bases between them. Germline values: CDR1 SQVTM, CDR2 ANQGSEA. The CDR3 contains 14 residues. CDR3 amino acids: CSVNQGPINEKLFF. The CDR3 DNA reads as TGCAGCGTGAACCAGGGACCTATCAATGAAAAACTGTTTTTT.